Presented here are 31 T cell receptor beta chains from one specimen sequenced in a study of vaccination and CD4 T cells after COVID-19. The Oncomine TCR Beta short-read assay was what sequenced the DNA obtained from cultured CD4+ T cells. One entry per CDR3 protein, called by TCRdb with MiXCR from the PCR reads. This sample has tens of thousands of distinct CDR3 sequences, with approximately 44% found just once. Treatment denoted: approximately nine-day PBMC culture with coronavirus spike peptide pools or control peptides (ViraFEST assay). The antigens for these receptors are not known. The material sequenced was CD4+ T cells from blood, cultured in vitro, taken before SARS-CoV-2 vaccination. These receptor sequences come from a human donor who received a COVID-19 vaccine.

This clonotype was picked up a small number of times. This rearrangement joins TRBV6-5 to TRBJ2-7, with 9 positions matching TRBD1. The CDR3 runs to 15 residues. Germline CDR1 and CDR2: MNHEY and SVGAGI. V was clipped by 4 bases and J by 2 bases; unmatched bases: 6. The CDR3 loop is CASSFLRQGAYEQYF. The CDR3 DNA reads TGTGCCAGCAGTTTTCTGAGACAGGGGGCCTACGAGCAGTACTTC.

The rearrangement links TRBV24-1 to TRBJ2-2; 10 bases map to TRBD1. From germline, CDR1 is KGHDR and CDR2 SFDVKD. The CDR3 loop spans 16 amino acids. With V trimmed by 7 bases and J by 4 bases, 8 bases remained unmatched. The CDR3 here is CATRGPGTGVTGELFF. In DNA, the CDR3 is TGTGCCACCAGGGGACCCGGGACAGGGGTCACCGGGGAGCTGTTTTTT.

V and J are TRBV6-1 and TRBJ1-4; D is ambiguous. Germline CDR1 reads MNHNS; CDR2 reads SASEGT. This CDR3 is 13 amino acids long. The V end lost 2 bases, the J end lost 8 bases, and 9 bases lay between the germline ends. The CDR3 DNA sequence: TGTGCCAGCAGTGAAATAGTCAGCGAAAAACTGTTTTTT. It is translated as CASSEIVSEKLFF.

J is TRBJ1-2 and V is TRBV12-3 or TRBV12-4; 10 nucleotides agree with TRBD1. The CDR3 spans 15 residues. With 2 bases clipped from V and 4 bases from J, the junction kept 4 bases outside the gene matches. CDR3 amino acids: CASSLRGQGIYGYTF. The CDR3 region has the DNA TGTGCCAGCAGTTTAAGGGGACAGGGGATCTATGGCTACACCTTC.

This rearrangement joins TRBV19 to TRBJ1-5, with TRBD1 matching over 7 bases. Trimming cost V 5 bases and J 6 bases; bases outside gene matches: 10. CDR1 and CDR2 from the germline V gene are LNHDA and SQIVND (reference sequence). CDR3 length: 15 amino acids. CDR3 residues: CASSLQSGGGQPQHF. Written as DNA, the CDR3 is TGTGCCAGTAGTCTACAATCAGGGGGAGGTCAGCCCCAGCATTTT.

The J gene is TRBJ1-2, the V gene TRBV6-1; D is undetermined. V was pared by 4 bases and J by 4 bases, with 25 bases between. CDR1 is MNHNS, CDR2 SASEGT, per germline. The CDR3 is made up of 18 amino acids. In nucleotides, the CDR3 is TGTGCCAGCAGTGGAGGGCCCTCTACCCTACAGTTGAGCTATGGCTACACCTTC. It specifies CASSGGPSTLQLSYGYTF.

This clonotype was detected a few times. The genes are TRBV6-1 and TRBJ2-1, with 10 positions matching TRBD2. Looked up from germline, CDR1 is MNHNS and CDR2 is SASEGT. This CDR3 is 15 amino acids long. The trim removed 6 bases at V and 8 bases at J, leaving 10 bases unmatched. CDR3 protein: CASSLERGGSDEQFF. CDR3 sequence (DNA): TGTGCCAGCAGCCTCGAGCGGGGGGGCAGCGATGAGCAGTTCTTC.

The rearrangement links TRBV6-1 to TRBJ2-7; the D gene is possibly TRBD1 (6 bases). V shed 3 bases and J shed 5 bases, with 14 bases lying between them. The CDR3 is 14 residues long. Per germline, CDR1 MNHNS and CDR2 SASEGT. CDR3 coding DNA: TGTGCCAGCAGTGACAGGGGTAAGTTCGACGAGCAGTACTTC. Protein product: CASSDRGKFDEQYF.

The gene calls are TRBV30 and TRBJ2-2; 8 bases are shared with TRBD2. Unmatched junction bases numbered 13, after V lost 2 bases and J lost 2 bases. In germline, CDR1 is GTSNPN, CDR2 SVGIG (reference sequence). The length of the CDR3 is 18 residues. CDR3 sequence: CAWSRFGGDFSNTGELFF. The CDR3 coding sequence is TGTGCCTGGAGTCGCTTCGGGGGGGACTTCTCCAACACCGGGGAGCTGTTTTTT.

There are a few counts of this clonotype. The chain employs TRBV6-1 and TRBJ1-2; D might be TRBD1 (6 bases). This CDR3 is 13 amino acids long. Trimming cost V 3 bases and J 3 bases, with 8 bases left between them. Looked up from germline, CDR1 is MNHNS and CDR2 is SASEGT. The CDR3 protein is CASSETGDYGYTF. CDR3 sequence (DNA): TGTGCCAGCAGTGAGACAGGTGACTATGGCTACACCTTC.

The V and J genes are TRBV10-2 and TRBJ2-3, with 10 bases that match TRBD2. Germline V gives CDR1 WSHSY, CDR2 SAAADI. V was pared by 0 bases and J by 3 bases, with 6 bases of the junction left unmatched. The length of the CDR3 is 17 residues. This CDR3 is CASSESRAGGKTDTQYF. CDR3 in DNA: TGCGCCAGCAGTGAGTCTAGAGCGGGGGGGAAGACAGATACGCAGTATTTT.

V and J are TRBV25-1 and TRBJ2-1; tentative D call: TRBD2 (5 bases). Germline assignment: CDR1 MGHDK and CDR2 SYGVNS. The CDR3 length is 15 residues. The germline V and J ends were trimmed by 1 base and 9 bases, with 16 bases remaining between them. This chain's CDR3 is CASSESGDLKPEQFF. CDR3 nucleotides: TGTGCCAGCAGTGAATCCGGGGATCTTAAGCCTGAGCAGTTCTTC. Drawing the rest from reference TRBV25-1 and TRBJ2-1, the complete variable domain is EADIYQTPRYLVIGTGKKITLECSQTMGHDKMYWYQQDPGMELHLIHYSYGVNSTEKGDLSSESTVSRIRTEHFPLTLESARPSHTSQYLCASSESGDLKPEQFFGPGTRLTVL.

V is TRBV7-8 and J is TRBJ2-3; D ambiguous. This CDR3 comprises 13 residues. The V gene's germline CDR1 is SGHVS and CDR2 FQNEAQ. V was trimmed by 5 bases and J by 5 bases, leaving 11 bases between them. CDR3 DNA: TGTGCCAGCAGCCCCCCCAAGATAGATACGCAGTATTTT. Translation gives CASSPPKIDTQYF.

This clonotype was seen more than once but under ten times. The CDR3 nucleotides read TGTGCCTGGAGACAGGACATGCCCTATGGCTACACCTTC. Amino acid sequence: CAWRQDMPYGYTF. The gene calls are TRBV30 and TRBJ1-2; possibly TRBD1 for D (5 bases). The CDR3 loop spans 13 amino acids. Germline V gene lookup returns CDR1 GTSNPN and CDR2 SVGIG (reference sequence). V shed 3 bases and J shed 4 bases, with 12 bases lying between them.

The count of this clonotype is one. This chain joins TRBV5-4 and TRBJ2-1; D gene unclear. The CDR3 is 14 amino acids. In germline, CDR1 is SGHNT, CDR2 YYREEE (reference sequence). V lost 2 bases and J 6 bases, leaving 12 bases between the germline ends. DNA of the CDR3: TGTGCCAGCAGCTTAAGGATAGTTGGCAATGAGCAGTTCTTC. Translation gives CASSLRIVGNEQFF.

In its sample, this clonotype is medium-sized. The chain joins TRBV7-9 to TRBJ1-2, with 7 bases identical to TRBD1. Unmatched junction bases numbered 13, after V lost 5 bases and J lost 4 bases. CDR3 length equals 16 residues. Germline V gives CDR1 SEHNR, CDR2 FQNEAQ (reference sequence). The CDR3, as DNA: TGTGCCAGCAGCCCATCAGGACAGGAGAGAATCTATGGCTACACCTTC. The encoded protein is CASSPSGQERIYGYTF.

The V gene is TRBV20-1, the J gene TRBJ1-6, with D maybe TRBD1 (6 bases). The length of the CDR3 is 14 residues. Germline V gives CDR1 DFQATT, CDR2 SNEGSKA (reference sequence). The ends were cut back, 5 bases at V and 6 bases at J, with 14 bases in the middle. The CDR3 loop reads CSAEQGRFNSPLHF. The CDR3 nucleotides read TGCAGTGCTGAGCAGGGGCGATTTAATTCACCCCTCCACTTT.

The chain couples TRBV7-9 to TRBJ2-3; the match to TRBD2 covers 9 bases. The CDR3 covers 15 residues. Unmatched junction bases numbered 2, after V lost 3 bases and J lost 1 base. The germline V gene has CDR1 SEHNR and CDR2 FQNEAQ (reference sequence). The DNA for the CDR3 is TGTGCCAGCAGCTTGACTAGCGGCCGCACAGATACGCAGTATTTT. It yields the protein CASSLTSGRTDTQYF.

J is TRBJ1-1 and V is TRBV18; D possibly corresponds to TRBD1 (6 bases). Germline CDR1 is KGHSH and CDR2 is LQKENI. The CDR3 extends over 14 amino acids. Trimming cost V 5 bases and J 0 bases, with 10 bases left between them. The CDR3 coding sequence is TGTGCCAGCTCAGGGACAAGGATGAACACTGAAGCTTTCTTT. Translation gives CASSGTRMNTEAFF.

The rearrangement uses TRBV11-3 and TRBJ1-2; 7 nucleotides line up with TRBD1. Germline V gives CDR1 SGHNT, CDR2 YENEEA. This CDR3 is built from 14 residues. After removal of 4 bases from V and 3 bases from J, the junction contained 5 bases not matched to a gene. The CDR3 region is CASSSLGTDYGYTF. CDR3 sequence (DNA): TGTGCCAGCAGCTCTTTGGGGACAGACTATGGCTACACCTTC.

In this sample, this clonotype turned up a few times. The genes are TRBV20-1 and TRBJ2-2; D may be TRBD1 (6 bases). The V gene lost 0 bases and the J gene lost 3 bases, with 14 bases spanning the gap. Germline V gene data show CDR1 as DFQATT and CDR2 as SNEGSKA (reference sequence). The CDR3 length is 16 residues. CDR3 bases: TGCAGTGCTAGAGATCCAGGGGCAGGAGACACCGGGGAGCTGTTTTTT. Translation gives CSARDPGAGDTGELFF.

Only one count was recorded for this clonotype. The chain links TRBV19 to TRBJ1-2; 9 bases align to TRBD1. The CDR3 has 16 amino acids. The germline V gene encodes CDR1 LNHDA and CDR2 SQIVND (reference sequence). J lost 0 bases, V lost 10 bases, and 12 bases had no gene match. CDR3 nucleotide sequence: TGTGCCATTCAGGACAGGGGAGACCCAGCTAACTATGGCTACACCTTC. As protein: CAIQDRGDPANYGYTF.

As concerns this clonotype: At one boundary the junction diverges from the germline segment, which might be a read error. J is TRBJ1-2 and V is TRBV3-1, with 7 positions matching TRBD1. Germline CDR1 reads LGHDT; CDR2 reads YNNKEL (reference sequence). The CDR3 loop spans 12 amino acids. CDR3 sequence reads: CASSQEDRSLAF. The CDR3 DNA is TGTGCCAGCAGCCAAGAGGACAGGAGCCTAGCCTTC.

The chain recombines TRBV6-2 or TRBV6-3 with TRBJ2-1, with TRBD2 as a possible D gene (7 bases). Trimming pared 2 bases from V and 2 bases from J, leaving 13 bases between. This CDR3 is built from 16 residues. Per germline, CDR1 MNHEY and CDR2 SVGEGT. The CDR3 region is CASSYGQGRAYNEQFF. CDR3 DNA: TGTGCCAGCAGTTACGGGCAGGGGAGGGCCTACAATGAGCAGTTCTTC.

This clonotype has only a few counts. The chain is built from TRBV30 and TRBJ1-6, with 7 nucleotides matching TRBD1. The CDR3 extends over 13 amino acids. With V trimmed by 2 bases and J by 10 bases, 5 bases remained unmatched. Looked up from germline, CDR1 is GTSNPN and CDR2 is SVGIG (reference sequence). The CDR3 nucleotides are TGTGCCTGGAGTAAGGGGGCGCGGTCACCCCTCCACTTT. Translation gives CAWSKGARSPLHF.

V gene TRBV11-2 combines with J gene TRBJ1-2; D is unclear. The ends were cut back, 1 base at V and 6 bases at J, with 18 bases in the middle. This CDR3 comprises 16 residues. Per germline, CDR1 SGHAT and CDR2 FQNNGV. The CDR3 is CASSLALSPGFDGYTF. In DNA form, the CDR3 reads TGTGCCAGCAGCTTAGCCCTATCCCCAGGATTCGATGGCTACACCTTC.

This clonotype was observed a few times. V is TRBV20-1 and J is TRBJ1-3; D not resolved. The CDR3 has 17 amino acids. Looked up from germline, CDR1 is DFQATT and CDR2 is SNEGSKA (reference sequence). V gave up 0 bases and J gave up 3 bases, with 18 bases separating them. The CDR3 nucleotides read TGCAGTGCTAGAGATACAAGGGAGGAGTTCCGTGGAAACACCATATATTTT. Protein product: CSARDTREEFRGNTIYF.

The rearrangement uses TRBV5-1 and TRBJ2-1; TRBD2 matches at 7 bases. There are 15 residues in the CDR3. After removal of 0 bases from V and 4 bases from J, the junction contained 4 bases not matched to a gene. Germline-derived CDR1 and CDR2 are SGHRS and YFSETQ. The CDR3 sequence is CASSLVSGVYNEQFF. The CDR3 DNA follows: TGCGCCAGCAGCTTGGTAAGCGGGGTATACAATGAGCAGTTCTTC. The whole variable domain, filled in from reference TRBV5-1 and TRBJ2-1, reads KAGVTQTPRYLIKTRGQQVTLSCSPISGHRSVSWYQQTPGQGLQFLFEYFSETQRNKGNFPGRFSGRQFSNSRSEMNVSTLELGDSALYLCASSLVSGVYNEQFFGPGTRLTVL.

This clonotype was picked up one time. The chain recombines TRBV20-1 with TRBJ2-7; D unclear. Germline CDR1 is DFQATT and CDR2 is SNEGSKA (reference sequence). This CDR3 region has 14 residues. V gave up 1 base and J gave up 2 bases, with 12 bases separating them. CDR3 coding DNA: TGCAGTGCTAGAGGATTGGGATCCACCTACGAGCAGTACTTC. Its translation is CSARGLGSTYEQYF.

The V call is TRBV7-6, the J call TRBJ1-1; 7 positions agree with TRBD1. Looked up from germline, CDR1 is SGHVS and CDR2 is FNYEAQ. Trimming removed 3 bases from V and 8 bases from J; junction bases left unmatched: 6. The CDR3 sequence is 13 residues long. CDR3 DNA: TGTGCCAGCAGCTTTGCCCTGACAGGGGAAGCTTTCTTT. Translated: CASSFALTGEAFF.

This chain connects TRBV4-1 to TRBJ2-1; 12 bases agree with TRBD2. The junction had 5 bases not matched to a gene; V was cut back by 6 bases and J by 8 bases. CDR1 and CDR2 (germline): MGHRA, YSYEKL. The CDR3 totals 14 residues. CDR3 DNA sequence: TGCGCCAGCAGGCGTACTAGCGGGGGGTATGAGCAGTTCTTC. Amino acid sequence: CASRRTSGGYEQFF.